Included here is one TCR beta chain sequence, with context. Its antigen is as yet unknown. Libraries were prepared by immunoSEQ multiplex PCR; TCRdb keeps only in-frame clonotypes and omits some of them. The sample lists around 130,000 clones; approximately 92% were seen once. The entry originates in a study of T cell responses to AZD1222 COVID-19 vaccine. V lost 2 bases, J lost 5 bases, and 12 bases lay in between. CDR3 size: 14 residues. Germline CDR1 SGHTA, CDR2 FQGTGA. Study findings and constraints: Breadth and depth of Spike-specific TCRs rose after two AZD1222 doses. Samples come after the peak T cell response, not at day 14. Reportedly, nearly half the spike-specific TCRs target unmutated variant regions.

The material was peripheral blood, obtained 28 days after the second AZD1222 dose. This sequence was found in an adult who received the AZD1222 COVID-19 vaccine. The rearrangement joins TRBV7-3 to TRBJ1-1; D is unresolved. CDR3 DNA sequence: TGTGCCAGCAGCTTACGGCCTCCGCGGACTGAAGCTTTCTTT. Its translation is CASSLRPPRTEAFF.